This passage covers 15 T cell receptor beta chains from one sample sequenced in a study of shared clonotypes between healthy human individuals. Naive-designated CD8 cells lacked CD45RO, were positively enriched for CCR7, and omitted terminally differentiated effector memory CD45RA+ cells. Using immunoSEQ multiplex PCR, the repertoire was profiled, and TCRdb retains in-frame clones only, with some absent. The top ten hold roughly 1.2% of the sample, which has nearly 2 million clones, about 95% seen once. Input material: naive CD8+ T cells sorted from blood. These receptor sequences come from a young man in good health.

The V gene is TRBV11-1, the J gene TRBJ1-2; weak D call: TRBD1 (6 bases). CDR3 length: 15 residues. Trimming shortened V by 4 bases and J by 3 bases, and 15 bases separated the two germline ends. The germline V gene encodes CDR1 SGHAT and CDR2 FQDESV (reference sequence). CDR3 region: CASSSHREMDYGYTF. The CDR3 region has the DNA TGTGCCAGCAGCTCTCACAGGGAGATGGACTATGGCTACACCTTC.

V usage is TRBV4-1 and J usage is TRBJ2-1; D is unclear. V gave up 4 bases and J gave up 1 base, with 17 bases separating them. CDR3 length: 17 amino acids. CDR1 and CDR2 (germline): MGHRA, YSYEKL. CDR3 region: CASSPRTGVVSYNEQFF. CDR3 nucleotides: TGCGCCAGCAGCCCGAGGACGGGCGTCGTTTCCTACAATGAGCAGTTCTTC.

The chain uses TRBV4-1 and TRBJ2-7, with 8 bases fitting TRBD1. Germline values: CDR1 MGHRA, CDR2 YSYEKL. V trimming: 3 bases; J trimming: 3 bases; junction bases outside the gene matches: 7. The CDR3 totals 15 residues. CDR3 coding DNA: TGCGCCAGCAGCCAGATACAGGGGGGAGACTACGAGCAGTACTTC. This translates into CASSQIQGGDYEQYF.

The CDR3 is CASSESAVNTEAFF. The CDR3 DNA sequence: TGCGCCAGCAGTGAGTCTGCAGTGAACACTGAAGCTTTCTTT. The J gene is TRBJ1-1, the V gene TRBV10-1; D not resolved. Trimming cost V 0 bases and J 0 bases, with 5 bases left between them. Germline lookup yields CDR1 WNHNN and CDR2 SYGVQD (reference sequence). The length of the CDR3 is 14 residues.

The chain employs TRBV5-8 and TRBJ1-2; no firm D call. Germline lookup yields CDR1 SGHTS and CDR2 YDEGEE. The CDR3 is 15 residues long. V lost 4 bases and J lost 1, with 14 bases in between. The CDR3 region has the DNA TGTGCCAGCAGCCCCCCTGACGACATTAACTATGGCTACACCTTC. Amino acid sequence: CASSPPDDINYGYTF.

V gene TRBV6-1 combines with J gene TRBJ1-4; D is possibly TRBD1 (5 bases). V was clipped by 1 base and J by 3 bases, with 15 bases between them. This CDR3 has 17 amino acids. Germline V gene sequence: CDR1 MNHNS, CDR2 SASEGT. Here the CDR3 reads CASSEEAGIGANEKLFF. The CDR3 DNA reads as TGTGCCAGCAGTGAAGAAGCAGGGATTGGGGCTAATGAAAAACTGTTTTTT.

V and J are TRBV7-2 and TRBJ2-2; D might be TRBD1 (6 bases). Looked up from germline, CDR1 is SGHTA and CDR2 is FQGNSA. The CDR3 totals 15 residues. Trimming left V 3 bases short and J 5 bases short, with 13 bases between. CDR3: CASSLSQGWTGELFF. Written as DNA, the CDR3 is TGTGCCAGCAGCTTGTCACAGGGATGGACCGGGGAGCTGTTTTTT.

This clone has more than one count but fewer than ten. The chain links TRBV30 to TRBJ2-7; D gene uncertain. The CDR3 runs 12 residues. Between the trimmed V and J ends, which lost 1 base and 3 bases, there was a span of 7 bases. Germline lookup yields CDR1 GTSNPN and CDR2 SVGIG (reference sequence). The CDR3 loop is CAWSEAGYEQYF. In DNA, the CDR3 is TGTGCCTGGAGTGAGGCAGGCTACGAGCAGTACTTC.

The chain recombines TRBV2 with TRBJ1-2; the match to TRBD1 covers 11 bases. This CDR3 is 15 amino acids long. Germline CDR1 is SNHLY and CDR2 is FYNNEI. V lost 3 bases and J lost 3; bases outside the gene matches: 3. Written as DNA, the CDR3 is TGTGCCAGCAGTGAGGGGACAGGGGGTTACTATGGCTACACCTTC. The encoded protein is CASSEGTGGYYGYTF.

The CDR3 DNA reads as TGTGCCAGCAGCTTGGTTCCGGACGCCTACGAGCAGTACTTC. Protein product: CASSLVPDAYEQYF. The V call is TRBV5-6, the J call TRBJ2-7; unclear D gene. Germline V gene lookup returns CDR1 SGHDT and CDR2 YYEEEE. CDR3 length: 14 amino acids. Trimming cost V 0 bases and J 2 bases, with 9 bases left between them. The whole variable domain, filled in from reference TRBV5-6 and TRBJ2-7, reads DAGVTQSPTHLIKTRGQQVTLRCSPKSGHDTVSWYQQALGQGPQFIFQYYEEEERQRGNFPDRFSGHQFPNYSSELNVNALLLGDSALYLCASSLVPDAYEQYFGPGTRLTVT.

As for this clone: The same CDR3 can be traced to other DNA sequences in this sample. CDR3 in amino acids: CASSFGGADTQYF. The CDR3 nucleotides read TGTGCCAGCAGCTTCGGGGGGGCAGATACGCAGTATTTT. This chain connects TRBV27 to TRBJ2-3; TRBD2 matches 8 bases. V lost 6 bases and J lost 4; bases outside the gene matches: 3. Germline-derived CDR1 and CDR2 are MNHEY and SMNVEV (reference sequence). The CDR3 has 13 amino acids.

The V gene is TRBV4-2, the J gene TRBJ2-1, with 8 nucleotides matching TRBD2. This CDR3 is built from 14 residues. CDR1 and CDR2 from the germline V gene are LGHNA and YNFKEQ. Trimming took 0 bases from V and 6 from J; bases not matched to a gene: 1. The CDR3 is CASSQEGTSNEQFF. CDR3 coding DNA: TGTGCCAGCAGCCAAGAAGGGACTAGCAATGAGCAGTTCTTC.

The chain recombines TRBV30 with TRBJ2-1; weak D call: TRBD2 (5 bases). The CDR3 is 13 residues long. Germline values: CDR1 GTSNPN, CDR2 SVGIG (reference sequence). V was clipped by 1 base and J by 8 bases, with 12 bases between them. Written as DNA, the CDR3 is TGTGCCTGGAGTGAAGACACCGGGGATGAGCAGTTCTTC. Protein product: CAWSEDTGDEQFF.

J is TRBJ1-5 and V is TRBV10-3; 12 bases are a match to TRBD1. J gave up 7 bases and V 3 bases, and 7 bases lay outside the gene matches. Germline CDR1 ENHRY, CDR2 SYGVKD. The CDR3 extends over 16 amino acids. The CDR3 region has the DNA TGTGCCATCAGTGAACCGGGACAGGGGGCAGGGCAGCCCCAGCATTTT. This encodes CAISEPGQGAGQPQHF.

This clone was recorded only once. The chain recombines TRBV28 with TRBJ1-2; D gene ambiguous. Per germline, CDR1 MDHEN and CDR2 SYDVKM. The CDR3 has 14 residues. V was trimmed by 4 bases and J by 10 bases, leaving 19 bases between them. This chain's CDR3 is CASSSDLERLTYTF. CDR3 sequence (DNA): TGTGCCAGCAGTTCCGACCTGGAGCGACTAACCTACACCTTC.